This entry lists 27 T cell receptor beta chains sequenced from one sample in a study of metastatic and nonmetastatic thyroid tumors. Each patient came to thyroid surgery without any prior treatment (of any kind). TCRdb reanalyzed the PCR reads via MiXCR. Of 91,000 or so clones in the sample, about 12% were seen once. Input material: blood. The receptors shown here come from a female donor with papillary thyroid cancer or a benign thyroid nodule (not recorded which). Some clones in this sample may be carry-over from other donors' samples.

This clone showed up many times. The chain employs TRBV30 and TRBJ2-5, with 7 bases aligning to TRBD2. Trimming removed 0 bases from V and 4 bases from J; junction bases left unmatched: 5. CDR1 is GTSNPN and CDR2 is SVGIG in the germline V gene (reference sequence). The CDR3 has 14 amino acids. The CDR3 sequence is CAWSVSGKRETQYF. CDR3 coding DNA: TGTGCCTGGAGTGTGAGCGGGAAGCGAGAGACCCAGTACTTC.

This clone was seen many times. The chain couples TRBV30 to TRBJ2-5; tentative D call: TRBD2 (5 bases). The CDR3 spans 14 residues. The V end lost 0 bases, the J end lost 1 base, and 9 bases lay between the germline ends. CDR1 and CDR2 from the germline V gene are GTSNPN and SVGIG (reference sequence). The DNA of the CDR3 is TGTGCCTGGAGTGTTTATAGCGCCCAAGAGACCCAGTACTTC. This gives the protein CAWSVYSAQETQYF.

This clone was observed many times. The J gene is TRBJ2-1, the V gene TRBV13; TRBD2 aligns across 11 bases. After removal of 5 bases from V and 5 bases from J, the junction contained 2 bases not matched to a gene. The CDR3 has 14 residues. Germline V gene sequence: CDR1 PRHDT, CDR2 FYEKMQ (reference sequence). Here the CDR3 reads CASSPGLADNEQFF. Here the CDR3 DNA reads TGTGCCAGCAGCCCGGGACTAGCGGACAATGAGCAGTTCTTC.

This clone was found a few times. The same CDR3 can be traced to other DNA sequences in this sample. The V and J genes are TRBV6-1 and TRBJ2-3; D gene ambiguous. CDR3 length equals 14 residues. Trimming removed 6 bases from V and 3 bases from J, with 13 bases in between. Germline CDR1 and CDR2: MNHNS and SASEGT. CDR3 bases: TGTGCCAGCAGCCAACTCGGCCGAACAGATACGCAGTATTTT. It yields the protein CASSQLGRTDTQYF.

This clone was detected ten times or more. The rearrangement links TRBV9 to TRBJ2-1; 10 bases map to TRBD2. Trimming cost V 0 bases and J 8 bases; bases outside gene matches: 11. Germline V gene data show CDR1 as SGDLS and CDR2 as YYNGEE. The CDR3 is 17 amino acids. This CDR3 reads CASSVGGSLAGVDEQFF. In DNA, the CDR3 is TGTGCCAGCAGCGTAGGCGGTTCGCTAGCGGGAGTAGATGAGCAGTTCTTC. The full variable domain, completed using reference TRBV9 and TRBJ2-1, is DSGVTQTPKHLITATGQRVTLRCSPRSGDLSVYWYQQSLDQGLQFLIQYYNGEERAKGNILERFSAQQFPDLHSELNLSSLELGDSALYFCASSVGGSLAGVDEQFFGPGTRLTVL.

This clone was observed at least ten times. V gene TRBV15 combines with J gene TRBJ1-2; D ambiguous. Trimming removed 2 bases from V and 8 bases from J, with 9 bases in between. Germline CDR1 and CDR2: LNHNV and YYDKDF (reference sequence). CDR3 length: 12 amino acids. CDR3 in DNA: TGTGCCACCAGCAGACCCTCCGAGGGCTACACCTTC. Amino acids: CATSRPSEGYTF.

This clone was observed a handful of times. This chain links TRBV28 with TRBJ2-5; 7 bases map to TRBD2. J gave up 5 bases and V 10 bases, and 7 bases lay outside the gene matches. Germline lookup yields CDR1 MDHEN and CDR2 SYDVKM. The CDR3 sequence is 12 residues long. The CDR3 region is CATKTGGETQYF. CDR3 coding DNA: TGTGCCACGAAAACGGGAGGTGAGACCCAGTACTTC. The complete variable domain, with remaining parts taken from reference TRBV28 and TRBJ2-5, reads DVKVTQSSRYLVKRTGEKVFLECVQDMDHENMFWYRQDPGLGLRLIYFSYDVKMKEKGDIPEGYSVSREKKERFSLILESASTNQTSMYLCATKTGGETQYFGPGTRLLVL.

This clone has a count of ten or more. The genes are TRBV9 and TRBJ1-4; unclear D gene. From germline, CDR1 is SGDLS and CDR2 YYNGEE. The CDR3 length is 15 residues. Trimming stripped 4 bases from V and 4 bases from J, with 14 bases between. CDR3 sequence (DNA): TGTGCCAGCAGCCCCCATGCGGGAGTTAATGAAAAACTGTTTTTT. It yields the protein CASSPHAGVNEKLFF.

This clone was picked up many times. This chain links TRBV10-1 with TRBJ2-5, with TRBD2 matching over 11 bases. CDR1 and CDR2 (germline): WNHNN, SYGVQD (reference sequence). The V gene end was trimmed by 4 bases and the J gene end by 3 bases; junction bases not matched to a gene: 13. CDR3 length: 18 residues. CDR3 sequence reads: CASSVPFTGTSGKETQYF. CDR3 coding DNA: TGCGCCAGCAGTGTTCCCTTTACCGGGACTAGCGGCAAAGAGACCCAGTACTTC.

A word on this clone: A read error may explain this, as a much larger clone is one base away. The chain carries TRBV20-1 and TRBJ2-5; 10 bases fit TRBD2. The CDR3 extends over 15 amino acids. The germline gives CDR1 DFQATT, CDR2 SNEGSKA (reference sequence). After removal of 3 bases from V and 7 bases from J, the junction contained 11 bases not matched to a gene. The CDR3 is CSARDSGRVDVTQYF. The CDR3 nucleotides are TGCAGTGCTAGGGACAGCGGGAGGGTCGATGTGACCCAGTACTTC.

This clone was picked up many times. The CDR3 sequence is CASSLGGGSYEQYF. The CDR3 nucleotides are TGTGCCAGCAGCTTGGGGGGGGGCTCCTACGAGCAGTACTTC. This rearrangement joins TRBV5-8 to TRBJ2-7; 7 nucleotides align to TRBD2. The CDR3 length is 14 residues. The trim removed 0 bases at V and 0 bases at J, leaving 0 bases unmatched. Germline V gene sequence: CDR1 SGHTS, CDR2 YDEGEE.

This clone has more than one count but fewer than ten. The chain has TRBV20-1 and TRBJ1-1, with 12 bases fitting TRBD1. CDR3 size: 18 residues. Germline trimming cut 6 bases from V and 0 bases from J; bases unmatched to any gene: 14. CDR1 and CDR2 from the germline V gene are DFQATT and SNEGSKA (reference sequence). CDR3 in amino acids: CSAPGPGQGARVNTEAFF. In DNA form, the CDR3 reads TGCAGTGCGCCCGGGCCGGGACAGGGGGCTAGGGTGAACACTGAAGCTTTCTTT.

At least ten counts were recorded for this clone. The chain recombines TRBV15 with TRBJ2-6; D not resolved. The germline gives CDR1 LNHNV, CDR2 YYDKDF (reference sequence). Deletions cut 0 bases from V and 0 bases from J, with 6 bases between. The CDR3 is 16 residues long. The CDR3: CATSRDPISGANVLTF. CDR3 nucleotides: TGTGCCACCAGCAGAGACCCGATCTCTGGGGCCAACGTCCTGACTTTC.

CDR3 protein: CASSSMWSRTSGSSHEQYF. The CDR3 DNA sequence: TGTGCCAGCAGCTCCATGTGGAGCCGGACTAGCGGGAGTTCCCACGAGCAGTACTTC. The chain uses TRBV11-2 and TRBJ2-7; TRBD2 agrees at 13 bases. Germline assignment: CDR1 SGHAT and CDR2 FQNNGV. V gave up 4 bases and J gave up 5 bases; unmatched junction bases: 17. The CDR3 is 19 amino acids.

This clone showed up many times. This chain connects TRBV27 to TRBJ2-7; no clear D gene. In germline, CDR1 is MNHEY, CDR2 SMNVEV (reference sequence). The ends were cut back, 2 bases at V and 2 bases at J, with 10 bases in the middle. CDR3 length: 14 amino acids. CDR3 DNA sequence: TGTGCCAGCAGTTTAGCAGCAGCTACCTACGAGCAGTACTTC. Amino acid sequence: CASSLAAATYEQYF.

The chain carries TRBV28 and TRBJ2-2, with a weak D call TRBD2 (6 bases). There are 16 residues in the CDR3. CDR1 and CDR2 from the germline V gene are MDHEN and SYDVKM. Between the trimmed V and J ends, which lost 1 base and 6 bases, there was a span of 15 bases. DNA for the CDR3: TGTGCCAGCAGTTTATCAATCCCCGGGGAGGCCGGGGAGCTGTTTTTT. Encoded protein: CASSLSIPGEAGELFF.

For this clone: It may be a read error: a sequence one base away is much more abundant. The chain links TRBV18 to TRBJ1-4; 9 bases are a match to TRBD1. The germline V gene has CDR1 KGHSH and CDR2 LQKENI. The CDR3 runs 14 residues. In DNA, the CDR3 is TGTGTCAGCTCACCAGAGGGGACAGGGGAAAAACTGTTTTTT. Its protein product is CVSSPEGTGEKLFF.

This clone was counted only a few times. This may be a read error, as it is one base from a much larger clone. The rearrangement links TRBV2 to TRBJ1-6; 7 bases match TRBD1. Germline assignment: CDR1 SNHLY and CDR2 FYNNEI. The ends lost 1 base at V and 9 bases at J; junction bases unmatched: 9. This CDR3 has 16 amino acids. The CDR3 region is CASSEGSGQSGSPLHF. DNA for the CDR3: TGTGCCAGCAGTGAAGGTTCGGGACAGAGTGGTTCACCCCTCCACTTT.

To note about this clone: This sequence may be a read error, since a much larger clone differs from it by one base. V gene TRBV5-5 combines with J gene TRBJ2-2, with a weak D call TRBD1 (5 bases). The CDR3 extends over 16 amino acids. CDR1 and CDR2 (germline): SGHKS, YYEKEE (reference sequence). Trimming removed 0 bases from V and 6 bases from J, with 15 bases in between. CDR3 bases: TGTGCCAGCAGCTTGGTGTTCGTCAGGGCAGCCGGGGAGCTGTTTTTT. Amino acid sequence: CASSLVFVRAAGELFF.

In its sample, this clone was seen many times. The CDR3 loop reads CATSDLISGQEQFF. CDR3 DNA: TGTGCCACCAGTGATTTGATCTCAGGTCAGGAGCAGTTCTTC. The rearrangement joins TRBV24-1 to TRBJ2-1; D not resolved. The CDR3 has 14 residues. Germline loops: CDR1 KGHDR, CDR2 SFDVKD. V gave up 0 bases and J gave up 10 bases, with 12 bases separating them.

Ten or more counts support this clone. V gene TRBV3-1 combines with J gene TRBJ2-7; perhaps TRBD1 as D (6 bases). Looked up from germline, CDR1 is LGHDT and CDR2 is YNNKEL (reference sequence). Deletions cut 4 bases from V and 2 bases from J, with 15 bases between. The CDR3 consists of 15 residues. The CDR3 is CASSLGQGSTYEQYF. The CDR3 region has the DNA TGTGCCAGCAGCCTAGGCCAGGGGTCGACCTACGAGCAGTACTTC.

The J gene is TRBJ2-2, the V gene TRBV2; D is perhaps TRBD2 (6 bases). This CDR3 has 17 residues. The V and J ends lost 4 bases and 7 bases respectively, with 22 bases between them. Germline CDR1 and CDR2: SNHLY and FYNNEI. The CDR3 DNA is TGTGCCAGCAGTGGAGGAGTGGTGGGGACTCAGGACGGGGAGCTGTTTTTT. Its protein is CASSGGVVGTQDGELFF.

This clone was observed at least ten times. The chain employs TRBV4-3 and TRBJ1-1; tentative D call: TRBD1 (5 bases). There are 15 residues in the CDR3. Trimming left V 3 bases short and J 1 base short, with 12 bases between. From germline, CDR1 is LGHNA and CDR2 YSLEER. The CDR3 sequence is CASSHNTQGNTEAFF. Here the CDR3 DNA reads TGCGCCAGCAGCCATAATACTCAGGGGAACACTGAAGCTTTCTTT.

This clone was picked up many times. The chain couples TRBV19 to TRBJ1-5; 8 nucleotides agree with TRBD1. The CDR3 length is 16 residues. Germline trimming cut 4 bases from V and 2 bases from J; bases unmatched to any gene: 7. Per the germline V gene, CDR1 is LNHDA and CDR2 is SQIVND (reference sequence). For the CDR3, the DNA is TGTGCCAGTAGTAGATTCGGACAGGGTGGCAATCAGCCCCAGCATTTT. Translated: CASSRFGQGGNQPQHF.

On this clone: A much larger clonotype is one base distant, so this may be a read error. J is TRBJ1-1 and V is TRBV4-3; a weak D match, TRBD1 (5 bases). Per the germline V gene, CDR1 is LGHNA and CDR2 is YSLEER. The CDR3 covers 15 residues. CDR3 region: CASGQGRGGWTEAFF. The CDR3 DNA reads as TGCGCCAGCGGCCAAGGGAGGGGAGGATGGACTGAAGCTTTCTTT.

This clone was recorded many times. The chain uses TRBV7-8 and TRBJ2-1; D unresolved. The CDR3 spans 18 residues. CDR1 SGHVS and CDR2 FQNEAQ come from the germline V gene. V lost 5 bases, J lost 0 bases, and 20 bases lay in between. CDR3 sequence reads: CASSRPPEDVSSYNEQFF. DNA for the CDR3: TGTGCCAGCAGCCGCCCCCCCGAGGACGTAAGCTCCTACAATGAGCAGTTCTTC.

There are many counts of this clone. Since a much larger clone is just one base distant, this may be a read error. DNA of the CDR3: TGTGTCAGCAGCCAAGAACAAGGGGGAACAGGACGGCCCCAGCATTTT. This sequence encodes CVSSQEQGGTGRPQHF. The rearrangement joins TRBV4-2 to TRBJ1-5; a possible D gene is TRBD1 (6 bases). Germline lookup yields CDR1 LGHNA and CDR2 YNFKEQ. CDR3 length equals 16 residues.